This TCR beta chain was recovered during a study of regulatory T cells in long-lasting Graves disease. In the study overall: Patients with new Graves' disease had used antithyroid drugs below 3 months. Notes on the study in general: Persistent disease samples used TRBV28, TRBJ1-2 and TRBJ2-5 preferentially. Peripheral blood was the sole material, not thyroid tissue.

Time point here: newly diagnosed GD, antithyroid drugs for less than 3 months. From PBMCs, RNA was extracted and then used to make the TCR library. In Xi'an, China, an endocrinology department was the source of patients. Of note for this clonotype: The target antigen is unknown.

With 8 bases clipped from V and 10 bases from J, the junction kept 10 bases outside the gene matches. There are 13 residues in the CDR3. CDR1 and CDR2 from the germline V gene are LNHDA and SQIVND (reference sequence). With iRepertoire HTBI primers and Arm-PCR of CDR3 regions, TCR beta libraries were built. TCRdb re-analysed the multiplex PCR reads in MiXCR, keeping a single row per CDR3 protein. The sample consists of 200,000 to 250,000 distinct CDR3 sequences, around 20% of them appearing once. This chain uses TRBV19 with TRBJ2-1, with 8 bases fitting TRBD2. Material: peripheral blood mononuclear cells (PBMCs), obtained at new diagnosis, from a patient treated with antithyroid drugs. This clonotype was sampled from a female donor with Graves disease. The CDR3 nucleotides are TGTGCCAGTGCTCTTTCCAGCGGGGGAGAGCAGTTCTTC. Protein sequence: CASALSSGGEQFF.